This T cell receptor beta chain was found in a study of T cell responses to AZD1222 COVID-19 vaccine. Study observations and caveats: The peak T cell response came first, and repertoires were sampled only after it.

Looked up from germline, CDR1 is LNHDA and CDR2 is SQIVND (reference sequence). This CDR3 has 14 residues. With 7 bases clipped from V and 8 bases from J, the junction kept 11 bases outside the gene matches. The table lists this clone with a count of one. Its antigen is unknown. This table comes from immunoSEQ multiplex PCR, and its TCRdb copy is limited to in-frame clones, with some not included. This table holds 130,000 or so clones, 92% found once. The V and J genes are TRBV19 and TRBJ1-1; 9 bases map to TRBD1. The sequences come from peripheral blood, collected on day 0 of AZD1222 vaccination. This receptor was identified in an adult in good health. This CDR3 is CASMRDRVFMEAFF. The CDR3 nucleotides read TGTGCCAGTATGAGGGACAGGGTCTTCATGGAAGCTTTCTTT.